This paragraph covers one TCR beta chain sequence. Its target is not known. TCRdb ran MiXCR on the reads and lists one entry per CDR3 protein. Of 550,000 to 850,000 distinct CDR3 sequences listed, roughly 33% are singletons. This sample stems from a study of T cell repertoires in cytomegalovirus infection. As for the study in general: In the study, CMV epitopes included recently identified HLA-C-restricted and well-studied HLA-B-restricted ones. From public TCR beta signatures came an indication of both CMV infection and matching HLA type. Study conclusions and caveats: Ex vivo responses were dominated by HLA-C-restricted CMV-specific TCR beta clonotypes.

V lost 0 bases and J lost 8, with 17 bases in between. CDR3 length: 17 residues. Germline CDR1 SGHVS, CDR2 FNYEAQ. The rearrangement joins TRBV7-6 to TRBJ1-6, with a possible D match to TRBD1 (6 bases). This TCR came from a human donor in good health (CMV status not recorded). Some clones in this sample may be carry-over from other donors' samples. This sample comprised cultured PBMCs, obtained from culture after CMV antigen stimulation. DNA of the CDR3: TGTGCCAGCAGCTTAGCGGAGGAAGGGGGGATTTATTCACCCCTCCACTTT. This sequence encodes CASSLAEEGGIYSPLHF.